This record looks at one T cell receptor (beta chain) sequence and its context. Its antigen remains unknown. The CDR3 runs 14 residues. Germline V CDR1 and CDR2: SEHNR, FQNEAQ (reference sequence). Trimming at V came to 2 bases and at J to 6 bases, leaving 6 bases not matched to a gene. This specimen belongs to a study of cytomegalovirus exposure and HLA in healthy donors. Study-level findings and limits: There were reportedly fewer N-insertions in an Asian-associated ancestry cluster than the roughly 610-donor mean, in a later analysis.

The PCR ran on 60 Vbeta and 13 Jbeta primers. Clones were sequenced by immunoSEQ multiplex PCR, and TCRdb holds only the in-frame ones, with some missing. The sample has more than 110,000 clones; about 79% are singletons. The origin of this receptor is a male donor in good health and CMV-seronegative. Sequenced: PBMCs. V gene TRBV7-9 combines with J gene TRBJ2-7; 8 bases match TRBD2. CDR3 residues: CASSLSRGRIEQYF. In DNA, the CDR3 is TGTGCCAGCAGCTTAAGCCGCGGGAGGATCGAGCAGTACTTC.